The 27 T cell receptor beta chains given below trace back to one sample, sequenced in a study of CD8+CD57+ T cells in acquired aplastic anemia. Genomic DNA, serving as template, underwent TCR beta VDJ and CDR3 profiling. TCRdb reprocessed the reads with MiXCR, giving one entry per CDR3 protein. The data show 200,000 to 250,000 distinct CDR3 sequences, with around 63% seen just once and approximately 30% held by the top ten. Sequenced sample: sorted CD4+, CD8+, or CD8+CD57+ T cells (not recorded which) from PBMCs. The receptors shown here come from a human donor in good health.

This clonotype was seen many times. The V call is TRBV9, the J call TRBJ2-1, with D perhaps being TRBD1 or TRBD2 (6 bases each). Trimming took off 6 bases at V and 6 bases at J, with 16 bases between the two ends. The CDR3 extends over 14 amino acids. The germline V gene has CDR1 SGDLS and CDR2 YYNGEE. The CDR3 is CASNGPGASNEQFF. CDR3 DNA: TGTGCCAGCAACGGGCCGGGGGCAAGCAATGAGCAGTTCTTC.

The chain employs TRBV9 and TRBJ1-1, with TRBD1 matching over 7 bases. In germline, CDR1 is SGDLS, CDR2 YYNGEE. After removal of 4 bases from V and 6 bases from J, the junction contained 6 bases not matched to a gene. This CDR3 spans 13 amino acids. CDR3 DNA: TGTGCCAGCAGCTTAGGGGGCCCCGCTGAAGCTTTCTTT. Translation gives CASSLGGPAEAFF.

The genes are TRBV20-1 and TRBJ2-7; 8 bases agree with TRBD1. CDR1 and CDR2 from the germline V gene are DFQATT and SNEGSKA (reference sequence). The V gene end was trimmed by 6 bases and the J gene end by 3 bases; junction bases not matched to a gene: 4. The CDR3 contains 12 residues. The CDR3 DNA follows: TGCAGTGCAGGACAGGGAATCTACGAGCAGTACTTC. Translated: CSAGQGIYEQYF.

As DNA, the CDR3 is TGTGCCAGCAGCTTGTACGACAGGGAGGGCAATCAGCCCCAGCATTTT. Protein sequence: CASSLYDREGNQPQHF. The chain couples TRBV7-6 to TRBJ1-5; TRBD1 aligns across 7 bases. The CDR3 contains 16 residues. The germline gives CDR1 SGHVS, CDR2 FNYEAQ. Germline trimming cut 3 bases from V and 2 bases from J; bases unmatched to any gene: 7.

With regard to this clonotype: One junction end disagrees with the germline gene, perhaps due to a read error. V and J are TRBV19 and TRBJ2-7; a possible D gene is TRBD1 (5 bases). The J call may not be correct, given that the DNA end is closer to TRBJ2-1. Germline V lookup: CDR1 LNHDA, CDR2 SQIVND (reference sequence). This CDR3 spans 13 amino acids. This CDR3 is CTSSLTASYEQFF. The CDR3 nucleotides are TGTACCAGTAGTTTGACAGCTTCTTACGAGCAGTTCTTC.

This clonotype was seen at least ten times. The chain links TRBV19 to TRBJ2-7, with D maybe TRBD1 (6 bases). CDR3 length equals 15 residues. Germline V CDR1 and CDR2: LNHDA, SQIVND (reference sequence). The V end was cut by 1 base, the J end by 0 bases, with 10 bases between. The CDR3 nucleotides are TGTGCCAGTAGTATAGGGGGCAGGGGCTCCTACGAGCAGTACTTC. Protein: CASSIGGRGSYEQYF.

The V gene is TRBV10-3, the J gene TRBJ2-5, with D possibly being TRBD1 or TRBD2 (5 bases each). The CDR3 spans 14 residues. The germline CDR1 and CDR2 sequences are ENHRY and SYGVKD. Trimming stripped 3 bases from V and 4 bases from J, with 12 bases between. The CDR3 loop is CAISDPGRRETQYF. CDR3 nucleotide sequence: TGTGCCATCAGTGACCCGGGACGTCGAGAGACCCAGTACTTC.

This clonotype was seen many times. The rearrangement joins TRBV15 to TRBJ2-7; the D is unclear. Germline-derived CDR1 and CDR2 are LNHNV and YYDKDF (reference sequence). The germline V and J ends were trimmed by 6 bases and 6 bases, with 15 bases remaining between them. The CDR3 sequence is 13 residues long. The CDR3 bases are TGTGCCACCAGGGACGTTCTGGGTTTCGAGCAGTACTTC. Protein sequence: CATRDVLGFEQYF.

This clonotype has at least ten counts. The V and J genes are TRBV7-8 and TRBJ2-7; no definite D call. This CDR3 is 12 amino acids long. In germline, CDR1 is SGHVS, CDR2 FQNEAQ. Trimming removed 1 base from V and 5 bases from J, with 6 bases in between. CDR3 residues: CASSLVGDEQYF. The CDR3 DNA follows: TGTGCCAGCAGCTTAGTCGGCGACGAGCAGTACTTC.

This clonotype came up many times. This chain uses TRBV19 with TRBJ2-7; D uncertain. Germline lookup yields CDR1 LNHDA and CDR2 SQIVND (reference sequence). The ends were cut back, 7 bases at V and 2 bases at J, with 9 bases in the middle. The CDR3 extends over 12 amino acids. CDR3 amino acids: CASTNGTYEQYF. The CDR3 region has the DNA TGTGCCAGTACAAACGGAACCTACGAGCAGTACTTC.

The chain links TRBV5-8 to TRBJ2-2, with 9 positions matching TRBD1. Germline CDR1 reads SGHTS; CDR2 reads YDEGEE. V dropped 3 bases and J dropped 0; count of bases not matched to a gene: 9. The CDR3 sequence is 18 residues long. In nucleotides, the CDR3 is TGTGCCAGCAGCTACACCCCGGGACAGGGAACGAACACCGGGGAGCTGTTTTTT. Translated: CASSYTPGQGTNTGELFF.

This clonotype was counted only a few times. The chain joins TRBV7-8 to TRBJ1-2; 8 nucleotides line up with TRBD1. Trimming took 5 bases from V and 2 from J; bases not matched to a gene: 7. The CDR3 loop spans 15 amino acids. Germline V gives CDR1 SGHVS, CDR2 FQNEAQ. This chain's CDR3 is CASSAWTGTNYGYTF. As DNA, the CDR3 is TGTGCCAGCAGCGCCTGGACAGGGACGAACTATGGCTACACCTTC.

Here the CDR3 reads CASSRESGAKNIQYF. As DNA, the CDR3 is TGTGCCAGCAGCCGGGAATCCGGGGCCAAAAACATTCAGTACTTC. The rearrangement uses TRBV3-1 and TRBJ2-4; D unclear. CDR3 size: 15 residues. The germline V gene encodes CDR1 LGHDT and CDR2 YNNKEL (reference sequence). V lost 4 bases to trimming and J lost 1 base, with 11 bases between them.

This clonotype has a single count. A much larger clone differs by one base, so this may be a read error. V and J are TRBV11-1 and TRBJ2-1; D uncertain. CDR3 length: 16 residues. CDR1 is SGHAT, CDR2 FQDESV, per germline (reference sequence). V was clipped by 3 bases and J by 4 bases, with 16 bases between them. The CDR3 sequence is CASSFPPETLYNEQFF. As DNA, the CDR3 is TGTGCCAGCAGCTTCCCACCCGAGACCCTTTACAATGAGCAGTTCTTC. Filled out from reference TRBV11-1 and TRBJ2-1, the complete variable domain reads EAEVAQSPRYKITEKSQAVAFWCDPISGHATLYWYRQILGQGPELLVQFQDESVVDDSQLPKDRFSAERLKGVDSTLKIQPAELGDSAMYLCASSFPPETLYNEQFFGPGTRLTVL.

The chain combines TRBV9 with TRBJ1-6; D may be TRBD1 (5 bases). The CDR3 covers 14 residues. Germline V gives CDR1 SGDLS, CDR2 YYNGEE. With 0 bases removed from V and 6 bases from J, the gap between germline ends came to 7 bases. CDR3 nucleotide sequence: TGTGCCAGCAGCGTAGGAGGGACTAATTCACCCCTCCACTTT. It translates to CASSVGGTNSPLHF.

V is TRBV15 and J is TRBJ2-7; possible D gene TRBD1, 7 bases. The germline V gene encodes CDR1 LNHNV and CDR2 YYDKDF (reference sequence). V lost 2 bases and J lost 4, with 12 bases in between. This CDR3 contains 14 residues. CDR3 amino acids: CATSRPQGGYEQYF. CDR3 nucleotides: TGTGCCACCAGCAGACCCCAGGGGGGATACGAGCAGTACTTC.

This chain connects TRBV20-1 to TRBJ2-7; no definite D call. The germline gives CDR1 DFQATT, CDR2 SNEGSKA (reference sequence). CDR3 size: 12 residues. For the CDR3, the DNA is TGCAGCGCCGGCGACGCAACCTACGAGCAGTACTTC. Its protein product is CSAGDATYEQYF.

The chain combines TRBV10-3 with TRBJ2-6; D not resolved. The CDR3 contains 13 residues. V was shortened by 10 bases and J by 1 base, with 8 bases between the two germline ends. Per the germline V gene, CDR1 is ENHRY and CDR2 is SYGVKD. This CDR3 reads CATVGSGANVLTF. The CDR3 nucleotides are TGTGCCACGGTGGGGTCTGGGGCCAACGTCCTGACTTTC.

This chain links TRBV10-3 with TRBJ1-4; 7 bases align to TRBD1. Germline loops: CDR1 ENHRY, CDR2 SYGVKD. The CDR3 has 15 amino acids. Trimming took 6 bases from V and 8 from J; bases not matched to a gene: 12. As DNA, the CDR3 is TGTGCCATCAGCGAGATGACAGGGTCCAGGGAAAAACTGTTTTTT. Its translation: CAISEMTGSREKLFF.

This clonotype was observed once. The J gene is TRBJ2-7, the V gene TRBV7-9, with unresolved D. The CDR3 has 14 amino acids. Trimming took 3 bases from V and 2 from J, leaving 11 bases between them. The germline V gene encodes CDR1 SEHNR and CDR2 FQNEAQ (reference sequence). The CDR3 nucleotides are TGTGCCAGCAGCTTCCAGGTTAATACCTACGAGCAGTACTTC. Translation gives CASSFQVNTYEQYF.

This clonotype showed up just once. A read error may be the cause here, since a much bigger clone is one base away. DNA for the CDR3: TGTGCCAGCAGCCAATTCTCCTGCAATGAGCAGTTCTTC. Translation gives CASSQFSCNEQFF. The chain couples TRBV4-2 to TRBJ2-1; D is uncertain. This CDR3 is built from 13 residues. Per the germline V gene, CDR1 is LGHNA and CDR2 is YNFKEQ.

The chain recombines TRBV5-1 with TRBJ2-3; the match to TRBD1 covers 8 bases. V was pared by 1 base and J by 1 base, with 5 bases of the junction left unmatched. This CDR3 contains 16 residues. The germline CDR1 and CDR2 sequences are SGHRS and YFSETQ. This CDR3 is CASSLRVTGGTDTQYF. DNA of the CDR3: TGCGCCAGCAGCTTGCGTGTGACAGGGGGCACAGATACGCAGTATTTT.

The chain joins TRBV20-1 to TRBJ2-3; possible D gene TRBD2, 6 bases. The CDR3 has 15 residues. The V gene's germline CDR1 is DFQATT and CDR2 SNEGSKA (reference sequence). Trimming removed 3 bases at V and 4 bases at J, with 17 bases between. In nucleotides, the CDR3 is TGCAGTGCTAGTATGAGGGCGGGGACCGCAGATACGCAGTATTTT. Protein product: CSASMRAGTADTQYF.

The chain is built from TRBV27 and TRBJ1-6; D gene uncertain. This CDR3 contains 16 residues. Trimming pared 5 bases from V and 10 bases from J, leaving 21 bases between. Germline CDR1 is MNHEY and CDR2 is SMNVEV (reference sequence). The CDR3 coding sequence is TGTGCCAGCAGTAAAACTGCGGGAGGGCCTGGATCACCCCTCCACTTT. Amino acids: CASSKTAGGPGSPLHF.

The V call is TRBV10-3, the J call TRBJ2-3; 10 bases match TRBD2. V lost 10 bases and J lost 0; bases outside the gene matches: 10. Germline V CDR1 and CDR2: ENHRY, SYGVKD. CDR3 length: 16 amino acids. The CDR3 loop is CASSVAGGLSTDTQYF. The CDR3 bases are TGTGCCAGCTCCGTAGCGGGGGGCCTTAGCACAGATACGCAGTATTTT.

This chain links TRBV20-1 with TRBJ2-7, with a tentative D call TRBD2 (6 bases). Deletions cut 6 bases from V and 0 bases from J, with 15 bases between. Germline values: CDR1 DFQATT, CDR2 SNEGSKA (reference sequence). The CDR3 is made up of 14 amino acids. In nucleotides, the CDR3 is TGCAGTGCCACCGTAGGCGGGAACTCCTACGAGCAGTACTTC. It is translated as CSATVGGNSYEQYF.

This clonotype came up many times. The chain is built from TRBV10-3 and TRBJ2-7, with 7 bases that match TRBD2. This CDR3 is built from 14 residues. Germline assignment: CDR1 ENHRY and CDR2 SYGVKD. Trimming at V came to 4 bases and at J to 3 bases, leaving 6 bases not matched to a gene. The DNA of the CDR3 is TGTGCCATCAGTGGTACCGGGACTATCTACGAGCAGTACTTC. Encoded protein: CAISGTGTIYEQYF.